This T cell receptor (beta chain) was found in a study of metastatic and nonmetastatic thyroid tumors (dated by TCRdb to 2020 to 2021). Notes on the research overall: Repertoires were compared across peripheral blood and tumor or nodule tissue samples from malignant and benign thyroid patients. Beyond this particular receptor, the publication reports: In both blood and tumor samples, malignant tumors were reported to have significantly higher TCR beta diversity than benign nodules.

In this sample, this clone turned up a few times. Its antigen is not yet known. The input lacks base qualities; no much larger clone sits a single base away. No patient had received any treatment before thyroid surgery. The study retrospectively analysed patient clinical samples collected from the early 2010s to the late 2010s using T-cell receptor beta sequencing. V is reduced by 0 bases and J by 7 bases, leaving a spacing of 12 bases between them. Counted from cysteine to phenylalanine, this CDR3 has 14 amino acids. Only the CDR3 DNA stays, 42 bases, in frame from base 1. The CDR1 and CDR2 encoded by the germline V gene are MNHNS and SASEGT. Library preparation employed PCR. Sequencing used an Illumina HiSeq 4000. The TCR beta-chain CDR3 region of each patient was profiled by high-throughput sequencing. The paper's processing steps were these. A classifier to discriminate distant-metastatic papillary thyroid cancer patients was built from CDR3 differences across clinicopathological groups. The Shannon index was used to measure repertoire diversity, and the Morisita-Horn index was used to measure how similar tumor and blood repertoires were. TCRdb took the public reads, trimmed them with fastp at Q25, ran MiXCR for clone calling and kept in-frame beta chains. The authors' filters were not applied to this entry. Recorded for this sample are 15,000 or so clones; 33% of them occurred a single time. Clones ranked in the top ten supply around 13% of the sample.

This TCR came from a male donor with papillary thyroid cancer or a benign thyroid nodule (not recorded which). Some clones in this sample may be carry-over from other donors' samples. The chain joins TRBV6-1 to TRBJ1-2; the D gene is possibly TRBD1, with 6 bases matching. Sequencing was carried out using tumor tissue. The DNA is as follows: TGTGCCAGCAGTGAAGCTGCGGGGGCGCGTGGCTACACCTTC. Its protein product is CASSEAAGARGYTF.